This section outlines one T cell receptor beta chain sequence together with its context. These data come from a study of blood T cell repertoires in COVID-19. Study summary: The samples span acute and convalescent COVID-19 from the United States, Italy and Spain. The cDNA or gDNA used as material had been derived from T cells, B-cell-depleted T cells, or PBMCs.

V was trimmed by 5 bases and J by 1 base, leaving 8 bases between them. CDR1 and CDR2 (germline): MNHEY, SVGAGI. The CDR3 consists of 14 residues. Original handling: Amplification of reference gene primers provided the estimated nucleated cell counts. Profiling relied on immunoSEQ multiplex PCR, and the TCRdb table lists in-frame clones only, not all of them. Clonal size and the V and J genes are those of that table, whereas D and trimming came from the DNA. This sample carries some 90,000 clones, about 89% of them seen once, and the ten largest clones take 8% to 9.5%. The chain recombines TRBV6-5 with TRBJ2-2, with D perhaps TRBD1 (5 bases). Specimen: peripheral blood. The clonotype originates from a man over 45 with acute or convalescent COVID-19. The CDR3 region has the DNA TGTGCCAGCAGTACAGGTCTGAACACCGGGGAGCTGTTTTTT. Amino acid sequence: CASSTGLNTGELFF.